A single sample gave rise to the 9 T cell receptor beta chains below, sequenced in a study of Graves' ophthalmopathy and Graves' hyperthyroidism. Scientists amplified the TCR beta CDR3 regions from RNA transcripts. RT-PCR in the first round used HTBI primers; a second-round multiplex PCR followed. TCRdb re-called the multiplex PCR reads through MiXCR, storing one row per CDR3 protein. The table lists over 500,000 distinct CDR3 sequences, 22% of them singletons, with approximately 7.7% in the top ten. Sequencing was carried out using peripheral blood. The receptors shown here come from a young woman with stable Graves' hyperthyroidism. Some clones in this sample may be carry-over from other donors' samples.

The V call is TRBV29-1, the J call TRBJ1-1; D is ambiguous. The CDR3 extends over 11 amino acids. V was clipped by 7 bases and J by 10 bases, with 16 bases between them. In germline, CDR1 is SQVTM, CDR2 ANQGSEA. CDR3 amino acids: CSADPGDRAFF. DNA of the CDR3: TGCAGCGCAGACCCGGGCGATAGAGCTTTCTTT.

The table lists this clonotype with many counts. V gene TRBV6-4 combines with J gene TRBJ1-2, with 9 positions matching TRBD1. The V gene's germline CDR1 is MRHNA and CDR2 SNTAGT. V was clipped by 0 bases and J by 3 bases; unmatched bases: 11. The CDR3 totals 18 residues. The CDR3 protein is CASSDSTMKGQGYYGYTF. CDR3 coding DNA: TGTGCCAGCAGTGACTCAACAATGAAGGGACAGGGCTACTATGGCTACACCTTC.

Points on this clonotype: The junction departs from germline at one end; a sequencing error may be responsible. This sequence joins TRBV6-2 or TRBV6-3 and TRBJ1-1; D is undetermined. CDR3 length equals 12 residues. The germline gives CDR1 MNHEY, CDR2 SVGEGT. CDR3 sequence reads: CASTYSSGQTFF. The CDR3 coding sequence is TGTGCCAGCACTTACTCGTCAGGTCAGACTTTCTTT.

This clonotype was observed many times. The chain links TRBV5-1 to TRBJ2-7, with 12 bases that match TRBD2. CDR3 length: 15 amino acids. Germline loops: CDR1 SGHRS, CDR2 YFSETQ. V dropped 3 bases and J dropped 5; count of bases not matched to a gene: 6. CDR3 sequence (DNA): TGCGCCAGCAGCTATCTAGCGGGAGGGCCGAACGAGCAGTACTTC. Translating gives CASSYLAGGPNEQYF. The full variable domain, with the rest looked up from reference TRBV5-1 and TRBJ2-7, is KAGVTQTPRYLIKTRGQQVTLSCSPISGHRSVSWYQQTPGQGLQFLFEYFSETQRNKGNFPGRFSGRQFSNSRSEMNVSTLELGDSALYLCASSYLAGGPNEQYFGPGTRLTVT.

This clonotype showed up many times. V usage is TRBV6-5 and J usage is TRBJ1-5; unclear D gene. This CDR3 region has 14 residues. V lost 5 bases and J 7 bases, leaving 15 bases between the germline ends. Germline CDR1 and CDR2: MNHEY and SVGAGI. DNA of the CDR3: TGTGCCAGCAGTAGCCTCTACGAAGGGCAGCCCCAGCATTTT. Protein sequence: CASSSLYEGQPQHF.

This clonotype was seen only a few times. This chain links TRBV19 with TRBJ1-1; D is uncertain. Germline V gene sequence: CDR1 LNHDA, CDR2 SQIVND (reference sequence). This CDR3 has 11 amino acids. V dropped 3 bases and J dropped 6 bases, with 5 bases sitting between them. CDR3 nucleotide sequence: TGTGCCAGTAGTATTCTGGCTGAAGCTTTCTTT. Protein product: CASSILAEAFF. The complete variable domain, with remaining parts taken from reference TRBV19 and TRBJ1-1, reads DGGITQSPKYLFRKEGQNVTLSCEQNLNHDAMYWYRQDPGQGLRLIYYSQIVNDFQKGDIAEGYSVSREKKESFPLTVTSAQKNPTAFYLCASSILAEAFFGQGTRLTVV.

This clonotype has just a few counts. The rearrangement uses TRBV5-1 and TRBJ1-2; 7 bases map to TRBD1. Germline V CDR1 and CDR2: SGHRS, YFSETQ. Trimming cost V 6 bases and J 3 bases; bases outside gene matches: 8. The CDR3 loop spans 14 amino acids. In nucleotides, the CDR3 is TGCGCCAGCACCCCGGGACAGTCTGACTATGGCTACACCTTC. This translates into CASTPGQSDYGYTF.

The sample holds a few counts of this clonotype. The genes are TRBV11-2 and TRBJ1-6, with 10 bases lining up with TRBD1. The germline V gene encodes CDR1 SGHAT and CDR2 FQNNGV. The CDR3 is 15 residues long. Trimming took 5 bases from V and 8 from J; bases not matched to a gene: 6. CDR3 in amino acids: CASSPTDRGHSPLHF. As DNA, the CDR3 is TGTGCCAGCAGCCCTACCGACAGGGGGCATTCACCCCTCCACTTT.

This clonotype was seen many times. The chain carries TRBV5-1 and TRBJ1-6, with D possibly TRBD1 on 5 matching bases. CDR1 is SGHRS and CDR2 is YFSETQ in the germline V gene. Between the trimmed V and J ends, which lost 4 bases and 0 bases, there was a span of 20 bases. This CDR3 has 19 amino acids. This CDR3 reads CASSTTWQGQSSYNSPLHF. The CDR3 coding sequence is TGCGCCAGCAGCACGACATGGCAGGGCCAGAGCTCCTATAATTCACCCCTCCACTTT.